This TCR beta chain was documented in a study of PD-L1 blockade in urothelial cancer. Sequenced by immunoSEQ multiplex PCR; TCRdb stores in-frame clones only, minus some. The sample yields around 80,000 clones, about 85% seen once. The junction had 10 bases not matched to a gene; V was cut back by 3 bases and J by 5 bases. The V gene's germline CDR1 is SGHRS and CDR2 YFSETQ. CDR3 length: 16 residues. The receptor was derived from a woman in her seventies with urothelial cancer. V is TRBV5-1 and J is TRBJ1-4; 7 bases are a match to TRBD1. The sequencing used PBMCs, collected around atezolizumab (anti-PD-L1) treatment. CDR3 coding DNA: TGCGCCAGCAGCTCCGGAGGGGGCGGCGGGAATGAAAAACTGTTTTTT. Amino acid sequence: CASSSGGGGGNEKLFF.